The 10 T cell receptor beta chains listed next were all sequenced from one sample in a study of control samples from healthy donors and cancer patients (dated by TCRdb to 2020 to 2021). The library was built by means of the immunoSEQ multiplex PCR assay. Held by TCRdb, this immuneACCESS table contains in-frame sequences only and omits some clones. Under half of the omission traces to an unresolved V gene where checked; the cause of the rest is unknown. The sample has about 15,000 clones on record, more than 75% of them singletons. The ten largest make up approximately 10% of the sample. The sample was PBMCs. The receptors were gathered from a woman in her seventies with colorectal cancer.

V and J are TRBV7-2 and TRBJ1-5, with 7 positions matching TRBD1. Germline V gene sequence: CDR1 SGHTA, CDR2 FQGNSA. After removal of 8 bases from V and 1 base from J, the junction contained 2 bases not matched to a gene. The CDR3 runs to 13 residues. The CDR3 region has the DNA TGTGCCAGCTCGACAGGGAGCAATCAGCCCCAGCATTTT. It codes for CASSTGSNQPQHF.

V usage is TRBV7-6 and J usage is TRBJ2-5; weak D call: TRBD2 (6 bases). The CDR3 totals 16 residues. The germline V and J ends were trimmed by 1 base and 6 bases, with 18 bases remaining between them. Germline CDR1 reads SGHVS; CDR2 reads FNYEAQ. CDR3 DNA sequence: TGTGCCAGCAGCTTAGGGGCCGGGGACTGGCCCCAGACCCAGTACTTC. Translation: CASSLGAGDWPQTQYF.

The chain uses TRBV7-2 and TRBJ2-2; D is undetermined. Per the germline V gene, CDR1 is SGHTA and CDR2 is FQGNSA. This CDR3 is built from 15 residues. Trimming took off 3 bases at V and 4 bases at J, with 12 bases between the two ends. As DNA, the CDR3 is TGTGCCAGCAGCTTGGGCGGACCAGGCACCGGGGAGCTGTTTTTT. Translating gives CASSLGGPGTGELFF.

J is TRBJ2-5 and V is TRBV6-2 or TRBV6-3; D is undetermined. Trimming cost V 0 bases and J 1 base, with 12 bases left between them. The CDR3 contains 16 residues. The germline gives CDR1 MNHEY, CDR2 SVGEGT. CDR3 nucleotides: TGTGCCAGCAGTTACTCGAGCGAGCGTATCCAAGAGACCCAGTACTTC. This encodes CASSYSSERIQETQYF.

V gene TRBV7-8 combines with J gene TRBJ1-2; no reliable D call. In germline, CDR1 is SGHVS, CDR2 FQNEAQ. Trimming took 4 bases from V and 3 from J, leaving 18 bases between them. CDR3 length: 16 residues. CDR3 bases: TGTGCCAGCAGCTCCGGCGTCCGAAAGGTCGACTATGGCTACACCTTC. Amino acids: CASSSGVRKVDYGYTF.

The chain employs TRBV6-1 and TRBJ1-1; D not certain. CDR3 length: 15 residues. V shed 3 bases and J shed 1 base, with 12 bases lying between them. Germline values: CDR1 MNHNS, CDR2 SASEGT. CDR3 in DNA: TGTGCCAGCAGTGAGGGAAGGAGCGGGAACACTGAAGCTTTCTTT. This encodes CASSEGRSGNTEAFF.

The CDR3 bases are TGTGCCAGCAGTGAGTCGGGACGCCGCTCTGGGGCCAACGTCCTGACTTTC. This codes for CASSESGRRSGANVLTF. The V and J genes are TRBV2 and TRBJ2-6, with D perhaps matching TRBD1 or TRBD2 (5 bases each). Germline V gene sequence: CDR1 SNHLY, CDR2 FYNNEI. CDR3 size: 17 residues. Trimming removed 3 bases from V and 0 bases from J, with 12 bases in between.

The chain is built from TRBV18 and TRBJ1-1, with 7 nucleotides matching TRBD1. J lost 4 bases, V lost 6 bases, and 5 bases had no gene match. The CDR3 extends over 13 amino acids. CDR1 and CDR2 (germline): KGHSH, LQKENI. The CDR3 protein is CASSRQGGTEAFF. CDR3 in DNA: TGTGCCAGCTCGCGCCAGGGGGGCACTGAAGCTTTCTTT.

The chain has TRBV18 and TRBJ2-1; 7 positions agree with TRBD1. J gave up 13 bases and V 0 bases, and 3 bases lay outside the gene matches. The CDR3 contains 12 residues. CDR1 and CDR2 from the germline V gene are KGHSH and LQKENI. CDR3 bases: TGTGCCAGCTCACCACCGACAGGGCAACAGTTCTTC. It codes for CASSPPTGQQFF.

The rearrangement uses TRBV18 and TRBJ2-7, with D perhaps matching TRBD1 (6 bases). The CDR3 consists of 13 residues. Per germline, CDR1 KGHSH and CDR2 LQKENI. The V end lost 1 base, the J end lost 5 bases, and 9 bases lay between the germline ends. CDR3 residues: CASSPLSGDEQYF. CDR3 DNA sequence: TGTGCCAGCTCACCACTTTCAGGGGACGAGCAGTACTTC.